This T cell receptor (beta chain) was obtained from a study of blood T cell repertoires in COVID-19. Germline V CDR1 and CDR2: SNHLY, FYNNEI. The CDR3 spans 16 residues. Trimming stripped 6 bases from V and 0 bases from J, with 16 bases between. Sequencing was performed with immunoSEQ multiplex PCR; in TCRdb, only in-frame clones are kept and a portion is missing. The sample shows 250,000 or so clones, 86% of them seen only once. The gene calls are TRBV2 and TRBJ2-3; D is perhaps TRBD1 (5 bases). The sample consisted of peripheral blood. This TCR came from a man between 35 and 55 years old with active or convalescent COVID-19. The CDR3 loop reads CASRGLVGLSTDTQYF. The CDR3 DNA sequence: TGTGCCAGCAGGGGGCTGGTGGGCCTGAGCACAGATACGCAGTATTTT.